These 29 T cell receptor beta chains share one sample of origin, sequenced in a study of chemoradiotherapy in HPV16-positive cancers. Only in-frame clones appear in the TCRdb table, and some are missing; sequencing was by immunoSEQ multiplex PCR. The profile shows under 20,000 clones, around 84% of them singletons. Sequenced material: blood, taken from a patient who underwent chemoradiotherapy. All receptors derive from a human donor with HPV-associated anogenital cancer.

The V gene is TRBV6-4, the J gene TRBJ2-3, with 9 bases that match TRBD2. The CDR3 is 15 amino acids. After removal of 2 bases from V and 7 bases from J, the junction contained 7 bases not matched to a gene. CDR1 is MRHNA, CDR2 SNTAGT, per germline. The CDR3 protein is CASSDGGGDSHTQYF. The CDR3, as DNA: TGTGCCAGCAGTGACGGCGGGGGGGATTCTCATACGCAGTATTTT.

The chain links TRBV7-2 to TRBJ1-6; D remains ambiguous. Germline-derived CDR1 and CDR2 are SGHTA and FQGNSA. The CDR3 runs to 15 residues. With 1 base removed from V and 6 bases from J, the gap between germline ends came to 10 bases. The CDR3 DNA sequence: TGTGCCAGCAGCTTAGGCCCCGGGGTTAATTCACCCCTCCACTTT. Translating gives CASSLGPGVNSPLHF.

This rearrangement joins TRBV6-1 to TRBJ2-2; 10 bases line up with TRBD1. The germline gives CDR1 MNHNS, CDR2 SASEGT. Losses at the gene ends were 3 bases for V and 7 bases for J; bases not matched to a gene: 8. This CDR3 comprises 16 residues. CDR3 sequence reads: CASSEGGQGIIGELFF. CDR3 DNA: TGTGCCAGCAGTGAGGGGGGACAGGGGATTATCGGGGAGCTGTTTTTT.

The chain is built from TRBV28 and TRBJ1-2, with 7 bases matching TRBD1. Trimming cost V 5 bases and J 2 bases; bases outside gene matches: 11. Germline CDR1 MDHEN, CDR2 SYDVKM. This CDR3 has 16 residues. The CDR3 reads CASSPIGGQQNYGYTF. CDR3 DNA sequence: TGTGCCAGCAGTCCCATAGGGGGACAGCAGAACTATGGCTACACCTTC.

V is TRBV15 and J is TRBJ2-3; 9 bases agree with TRBD1. CDR1 is LNHNV, CDR2 YYDKDF, per germline (reference sequence). The CDR3 length is 15 residues. Trimming at V came to 1 base and at J to 4 bases, leaving 3 bases not matched to a gene. The CDR3 bases are TGTGCCACCAGCAGAGGACAGGGGGTACCAGATACGCAGTATTTT. Its translation: CATSRGQGVPDTQYF.

The chain recombines TRBV13 with TRBJ2-3; either TRBD1 or TRBD2 may fit D (5 bases each). The CDR3 extends over 14 amino acids. Germline V gives CDR1 PRHDT, CDR2 FYEKMQ (reference sequence). The germline V and J ends were trimmed by 2 bases and 6 bases, with 12 bases remaining between them. The CDR3 bases are TGTGCCAGCAGCTTAACGGGGCTTGTGGATACGCAGTATTTT. Amino acids: CASSLTGLVDTQYF.

V usage is TRBV5-4 and J usage is TRBJ2-1; maybe TRBD1 (6 bases). The CDR3 runs 14 residues. V was clipped by 4 bases and J by 7 bases, with 15 bases between them. CDR1 is SGHNT and CDR2 is YYREEE in the germline V gene (reference sequence). CDR3 in amino acids: CASSEGRGGNEQFF. CDR3 coding DNA: TGTGCCAGCAGCGAGGGGAGAGGGGGAAATGAGCAGTTCTTC. Full variable domain (rest looked up from reference TRBV5-4 and TRBJ2-1): ETGVTQSPTHLIKTRGQQVTLRCSSQSGHNTVSWYQQALGQGPQFIFQYYREEENGRGNFPPRFSGLQFPNYSSELNVNALELDDSALYLCASSEGRGGNEQFFGPGTRLTVL.

In nucleotides, the CDR3 is TGTGCCAGCAGTTTCCCTGACCCTTCCTACGAGCAGTACTTC. This sequence encodes CASSFPDPSYEQYF. The chain combines TRBV28 with TRBJ2-7; D unclear. The germline gives CDR1 MDHEN, CDR2 SYDVKM. There are 14 residues in the CDR3. Trimming took 3 bases from V and 1 from J, leaving 10 bases between them.

This chain connects TRBV11-1 to TRBJ2-1, with D perhaps TRBD1 (6 bases). Germline CDR1 is SGHAT and CDR2 is FQDESV (reference sequence). There are 14 residues in the CDR3. Trimming took 9 bases from V and 1 from J, leaving 13 bases between them. CDR3 sequence: CASTDRSSYNEQFF. In DNA, the CDR3 is TGTGCCAGTACGGACAGATCTTCCTACAATGAGCAGTTCTTC.

The CDR3 loop reads CASSLSGGVNNSPLHF. The CDR3 coding sequence is TGCGCCAGCAGCTTGTCGGGGGGCGTGAATAATTCACCCCTCCACTTT. J is TRBJ1-6 and V is TRBV5-1; D is possibly TRBD1 (6 bases). Germline CDR1 reads SGHRS; CDR2 reads YFSETQ. V shed 1 base and J shed 5 bases, with 13 bases lying between them. The CDR3 has 16 amino acids.

J is TRBJ2-1 and V is TRBV18, with 14 bases matching TRBD2. Losses at the gene ends were 6 bases for V and 8 bases for J; bases not matched to a gene: 9. CDR1 is KGHSH, CDR2 LQKENI, per germline. The CDR3 spans 16 residues. CDR3 sequence (DNA): TGTGCCAGCTCGTACGGGACTAGCGGGGGTCAGGATGAGCAGTTCTTC. Protein: CASSYGTSGGQDEQFF.

This chain joins TRBV10-2 and TRBJ2-2, with D possibly being TRBD1 (7 bases). There are 15 residues in the CDR3. Per germline, CDR1 WSHSY and CDR2 SAAADI. V lost 4 bases and J lost 4, with 13 bases in between. The CDR3 sequence: CASSGAGGITGELFF. The CDR3 DNA reads TGCGCCAGCAGTGGGGCAGGGGGGATCACCGGGGAGCTGTTTTTT.

This clone showed up just a few times. J is TRBJ2-7 and V is TRBV27; 12 bases are shared with TRBD2. V shed 3 bases and J 3 bases; nucleotides not matched to a gene: 3. This CDR3 has 15 amino acids. Germline lookup yields CDR1 MNHEY and CDR2 SMNVEV (reference sequence). CDR3 sequence reads: CASSFGLAGIYEQYF. The DNA of the CDR3 is TGTGCCAGCAGTTTTGGACTAGCGGGGATCTACGAGCAGTACTTC.

This chain joins TRBV29-1 and TRBJ1-2, with D hard to call. V was pared by 4 bases and J by 1 base, with 13 bases between. This CDR3 region has 14 residues. The germline gives CDR1 SQVTM, CDR2 ANQGSEA. The CDR3 protein is CSVAEDTVNYGYTF. The CDR3 nucleotides are TGCAGCGTTGCTGAAGATACCGTTAACTATGGCTACACCTTC.

The rearrangement joins TRBV6-5 to TRBJ1-1; 7 bases line up with TRBD1. This CDR3 comprises 14 residues. Germline CDR1 is MNHEY and CDR2 is SVGAGI. J gave up 5 bases and V 6 bases, and 9 bases lay outside the gene matches. CDR3 region: CASRRPDRDTEAFF. CDR3 bases: TGTGCCAGCAGGAGACCAGACAGGGATACTGAAGCTTTCTTT.

This clone came up once. The DNA is left out, because the CDR3 cannot be placed on it with certainty; the CDR3 is given as TCRdb lists it. V and J are TRBV29-1 and TRBJ2-1. Germline values: CDR1 SQVTM, CDR2 ANQGSEA. A total of 12 residues make up the CDR3, ends included. CDR3 protein: CSVGPGALGLVF.

This clone was counted between two and nine times. This chain uses TRBV2 with TRBJ1-5; D is perhaps TRBD1 (6 bases). In germline, CDR1 is SNHLY, CDR2 FYNNEI. This CDR3 region has 14 residues. Between the trimmed V and J ends, which lost 4 bases and 3 bases, there was a span of 10 bases. As DNA, the CDR3 is TGTGCCAGCAGTGGTACAGGGACCAATCAGCCCCAGCATTTT. This sequence encodes CASSGTGTNQPQHF.

The V gene is TRBV28, the J gene TRBJ1-6; TRBD1 might be the D (6 bases). Trimming took 3 bases from V and 8 from J, leaving 11 bases between them. The germline gives CDR1 MDHEN, CDR2 SYDVKM. The CDR3 contains 14 residues. As DNA, the CDR3 is TGTGCCAGCAGTTTTCAGACAGGCGATTCACCCCTCCACTTT. Translation: CASSFQTGDSPLHF. Variable domain in full (rest from reference TRBV28 and TRBJ1-6): DVKVTQSSRYLVKRTGEKVFLECVQDMDHENMFWYRQDPGLGLRLIYFSYDVKMKEKGDIPEGYSVSREKKERFSLILESASTNQTSMYLCASSFQTGDSPLHFGNGTRLTVT.

The chain has TRBV9 and TRBJ1-4; D is unclear. V gave up 0 bases and J gave up 7 bases, with 13 bases separating them. CDR3 length equals 15 residues. Germline CDR1 is SGDLS and CDR2 is YYNGEE. The CDR3 region is CASSVDGGLSEKLFF. The CDR3, as DNA: TGTGCCAGCAGCGTAGATGGAGGGTTGAGTGAAAAACTGTTTTTT.

This clone has just one count. J is TRBJ1-1 and V is TRBV7-3, with D unresolved. The V and J ends lost 5 bases and 5 bases respectively, with 12 bases between them. Per germline, CDR1 SGHTA and CDR2 FQGTGA. The CDR3 sequence is 13 residues long. This CDR3 is CASSDAPRTEAFF. The CDR3 DNA reads as TGTGCCAGCAGCGACGCCCCAAGGACTGAAGCTTTCTTT.

This clone came up a few times. The V and J genes are TRBV6-4 and TRBJ2-2; 8 bases map to TRBD1. The CDR3 has 14 residues. V gave up 4 bases and J gave up 4 bases; unmatched junction bases: 2. The germline gives CDR1 MRHNA, CDR2 SNTAGT. The CDR3 DNA sequence: TGTGCCAGCAGTGGTACAGGGGGCACCGGGGAGCTGTTTTTT. Its translation is CASSGTGGTGELFF.

The chain combines TRBV19 with TRBJ1-4, with D perhaps TRBD1 (5 bases). V was clipped by 8 bases and J by 3 bases, with 16 bases between them. CDR1 LNHDA and CDR2 SQIVND come from the germline V gene (reference sequence). The CDR3 runs to 15 residues. The CDR3 loop is CASCPGGDANEKLFF. The CDR3 nucleotides read TGTGCCAGTTGTCCCGGGGGGGACGCTAATGAAAAACTGTTTTTT.

The rearrangement uses TRBV10-3 and TRBJ2-5, with 7 bases aligning to TRBD2. Germline V gives CDR1 ENHRY, CDR2 SYGVKD. The J segment lost 2 bases and the V segment lost 2 bases, leaving 2 bases of the junction unmatched. CDR3 size: 14 residues. For the CDR3, the DNA is TGTGCCATCAGTGAGGGGCGGGGGCAAGAGACCCAGTACTTC. It yields the protein CAISEGRGQETQYF.

The chain joins TRBV2 to TRBJ1-5; D is uncertain. The V and J ends lost 4 bases and 5 bases respectively, with 12 bases between them. CDR1 is SNHLY, CDR2 FYNNEI, per germline. The CDR3 runs to 14 residues. CDR3 bases: TGTGCCAGCAGTGGAGGTAATGGGCATCAGCCCCAGCATTTT. Its protein product is CASSGGNGHQPQHF.

This chain connects TRBV11-3 to TRBJ2-5; D may be TRBD2 (6 bases). V was cut by 1 base and J by 3 bases, with 15 bases left in between. The CDR3 covers 16 residues. Germline V gene sequence: CDR1 SGHNT, CDR2 YENEEA. The CDR3: CASSLVGAGPEETQYF. CDR3 nucleotide sequence: TGTGCCAGCAGCTTAGTAGGAGCGGGTCCCGAAGAGACCCAGTACTTC. Variable domain in full (rest from reference TRBV11-3 and TRBJ2-5): EAGVVQSPRYKIIEKKQPVAFWCNPISGHNTLYWYLQNLGQGPELLIRYENEEAVDDSQLPKDRFSAERLKGVDSTLKIQPAELGDSAVYLCASSLVGAGPEETQYFGPGTRLLVL.

The chain joins TRBV7-9 to TRBJ2-2; tentatively, D is TRBD1 or TRBD2 (5 bases each). V lost 5 bases and J 5 bases, leaving 18 bases between the germline ends. The germline gives CDR1 SEHNR, CDR2 FQNEAQ (reference sequence). The CDR3 runs 16 residues. CDR3 nucleotides: TGTGCCAGCAGCGGGGACGGAAACCTATTGACCGGGGAGCTGTTTTTT. Translation: CASSGDGNLLTGELFF. Based on the CDR3 plus reference TRBV7-9 and TRBJ2-2, the full variable domain is DTGVSQNPRHKITKRGQNVTFRCDPISEHNRLYWYRQTLGQGPEFLTYFQNEAQLEKSRLLSDRFSAERPKGSFSTLEIQRTEQGDSAMYLCASSGDGNLLTGELFFGEGSRLTVL.

This sequence joins TRBV19 and TRBJ1-2, with 7 bases lining up with TRBD1. Germline CDR1 reads LNHDA; CDR2 reads SQIVND (reference sequence). CDR3 length: 16 amino acids. With V trimmed by 6 bases and J by 6 bases, 16 bases remained unmatched. CDR3 amino acids: CASSPYQGGDTDGYTF. Here the CDR3 DNA reads TGTGCCAGTAGCCCCTACCAGGGGGGCGATACGGATGGCTACACCTTC. Filled out from reference TRBV19 and TRBJ1-2, the complete variable domain reads DGGITQSPKYLFRKEGQNVTLSCEQNLNHDAMYWYRQDPGQGLRLIYYSQIVNDFQKGDIAEGYSVSREKKESFPLTVTSAQKNPTAFYLCASSPYQGGDTDGYTFGSGTRLTVV.

As DNA, the CDR3 is TGCGCCAGCAGCCAGAAGCGGGGGAGGACCGGGGAGCTGTTTTTT. Amino acids: CASSQKRGRTGELFF. This rearrangement joins TRBV4-3 to TRBJ2-2; 8 nucleotides align to TRBD2. Unmatched junction bases numbered 5, after V lost 3 bases and J lost 5 bases. CDR3 size: 15 residues. The germline gives CDR1 LGHNA, CDR2 YSLEER.

The chain employs TRBV5-1 and TRBJ1-4; D perhaps matches TRBD1 (6 bases). CDR3 length: 14 residues. Trimming left V 0 bases short and J 6 bases short, with 9 bases between. Per germline, CDR1 SGHRS and CDR2 YFSETQ. CDR3 coding DNA: TGCGCCAGCAGCTTGGACAGGGTCGATGAAAAACTGTTTTTT. It codes for CASSLDRVDEKLFF.